This T cell receptor (beta chain) was sequenced during a study of blood T cells in healthy people across ages. General study findings and limits: Older age coincided with a roughly linear decline in TCR beta diversity per million T cells. Diversity of TCR beta correlated strongly with naive T cell percentage. Bulk PBMC profiling left naive and antigen-experienced comparisons inconclusive.

Turning to this clonotype: Its specificity is unknown.

The ends lost 4 bases at V and 4 bases at J; junction bases unmatched: 10. CDR3 length: 15 amino acids. The germline V gene has CDR1 SGHKS and CDR2 YYEKEE (reference sequence). A second about 6 to 12 cycle PCR used barcoded and J-beta primers. TCRdb processed the 5' RACE reads anew with MiXCR; each CDR3 protein has one entry. The sample yields over a million distinct CDR3 sequences, around 43% seen once. The rearrangement joins TRBV5-5 to TRBJ1-2, with 7 bases that match TRBD1. This sequence originates from a woman aged 60-75 years in good health. The specimen was blood. The CDR3 DNA is TGTGCCAGCAGCCTCCGACAGGGAACTGTCTATGGCTACACCTTC. It translates to CASSLRQGTVYGYTF.